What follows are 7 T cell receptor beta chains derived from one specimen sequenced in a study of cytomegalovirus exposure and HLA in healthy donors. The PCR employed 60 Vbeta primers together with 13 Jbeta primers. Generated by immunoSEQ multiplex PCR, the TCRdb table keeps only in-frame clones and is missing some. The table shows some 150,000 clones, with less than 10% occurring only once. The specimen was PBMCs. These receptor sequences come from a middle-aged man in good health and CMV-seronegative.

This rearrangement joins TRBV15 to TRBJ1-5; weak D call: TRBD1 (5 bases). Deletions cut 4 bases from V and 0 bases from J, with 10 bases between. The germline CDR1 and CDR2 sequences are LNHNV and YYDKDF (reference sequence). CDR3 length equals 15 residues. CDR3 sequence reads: CATSKTVNSNQPQHF. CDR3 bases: TGTGCCACCAGCAAGACAGTCAATAGCAATCAGCCCCAGCATTTT.

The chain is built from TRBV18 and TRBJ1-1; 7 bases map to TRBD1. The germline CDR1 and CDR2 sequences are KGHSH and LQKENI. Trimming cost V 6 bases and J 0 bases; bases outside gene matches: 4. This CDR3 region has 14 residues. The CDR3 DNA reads TGTGCCAGCTCCCTCGACAGGGTGAACACTGAAGCTTTCTTT. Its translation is CASSLDRVNTEAFF.

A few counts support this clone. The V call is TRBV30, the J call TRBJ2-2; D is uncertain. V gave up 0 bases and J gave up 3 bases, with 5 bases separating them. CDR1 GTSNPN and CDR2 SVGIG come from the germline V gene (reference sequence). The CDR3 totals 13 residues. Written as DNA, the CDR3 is TGTGCCTGGAGTGTTGACTACACCGGGGAGCTGTTTTTT. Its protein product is CAWSVDYTGELFF.

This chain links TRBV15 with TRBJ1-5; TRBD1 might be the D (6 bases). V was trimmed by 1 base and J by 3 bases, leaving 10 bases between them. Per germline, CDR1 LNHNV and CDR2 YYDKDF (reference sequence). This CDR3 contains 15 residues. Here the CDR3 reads CATSRGHRDNQPQHF. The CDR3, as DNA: TGTGCCACCAGCAGAGGACACAGGGACAATCAGCCCCAGCATTTT.

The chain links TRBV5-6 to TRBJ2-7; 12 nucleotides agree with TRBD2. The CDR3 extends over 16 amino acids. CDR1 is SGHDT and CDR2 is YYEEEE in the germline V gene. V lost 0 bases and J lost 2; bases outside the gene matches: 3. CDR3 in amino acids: CASSLEASGRAYEQYF. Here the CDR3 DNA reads TGTGCCAGCAGCTTGGAGGCTAGCGGGAGGGCCTACGAGCAGTACTTC.

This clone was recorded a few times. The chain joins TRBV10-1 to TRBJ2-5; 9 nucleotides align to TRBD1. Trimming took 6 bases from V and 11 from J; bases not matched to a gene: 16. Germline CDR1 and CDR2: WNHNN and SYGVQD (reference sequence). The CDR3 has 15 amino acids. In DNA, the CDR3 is TGCGCCAGCAGAGGTGAGGGGACAGGGCCCGAGGAGCAGTACTTC. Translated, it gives CASRGEGTGPEEQYF.

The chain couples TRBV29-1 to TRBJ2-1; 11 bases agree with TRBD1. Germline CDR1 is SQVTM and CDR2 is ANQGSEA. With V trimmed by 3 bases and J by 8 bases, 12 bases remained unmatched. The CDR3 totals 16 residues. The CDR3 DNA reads TGCAGCGTTGAGGGGGGGGACAGGGGGTTGAGGGATGAGCAGTTCTTC. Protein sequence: CSVEGGDRGLRDEQFF.